This TCR beta chain was recorded in a study of early T cells in non-severe SARS-CoV-2 infection. Study-wide results and limits: Lookups in VDJdb leaned toward anti-spike CD8 responses and missed private and CD4 specificities.

Attachment of unique molecular identifiers to individual cDNA molecules was performed. TCRdb fed the 5' RACE reads into MiXCR, producing one record per CDR3 protein. The repertoire has approximately 89,000 distinct CDR3 sequences, about 14% of them found once; the top ten carry 3%. CDR1 is LGHNA and CDR2 is YNFKEQ in the germline V gene. CDR3 length equals 17 residues. J gave up 1 base and V 0 bases, and 4 bases lay outside the gene matches. This clonotype was observed a few times. Its specificity is not known. The chain links TRBV4-2 to TRBJ2-1, with TRBD2 matching 9 bases. The clonotype originates from an adult who was a healthcare worker with PCR-confirmed SARS-CoV-2 infection or an uninfected control (not recorded which). The sample taken for sequencing was whole blood. The CDR3 nucleotides are TGTGCCAGCAGCCAAGACGCTAGCGGGATATCCTACAATGAGCAGTTCTTC. Translated: CASSQDASGISYNEQFF.